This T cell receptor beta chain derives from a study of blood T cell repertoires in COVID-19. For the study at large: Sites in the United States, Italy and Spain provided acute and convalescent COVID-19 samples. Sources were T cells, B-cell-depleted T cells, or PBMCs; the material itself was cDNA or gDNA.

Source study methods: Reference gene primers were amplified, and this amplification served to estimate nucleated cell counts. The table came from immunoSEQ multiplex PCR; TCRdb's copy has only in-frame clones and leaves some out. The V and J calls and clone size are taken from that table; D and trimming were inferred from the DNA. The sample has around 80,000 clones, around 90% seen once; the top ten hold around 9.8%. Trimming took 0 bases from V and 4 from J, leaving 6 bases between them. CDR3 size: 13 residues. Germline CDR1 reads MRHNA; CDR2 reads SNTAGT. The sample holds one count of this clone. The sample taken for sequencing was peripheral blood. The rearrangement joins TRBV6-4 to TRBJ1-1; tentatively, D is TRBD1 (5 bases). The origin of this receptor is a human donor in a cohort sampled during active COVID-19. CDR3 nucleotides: TGTGCCAGCAGTGACTCCGACAGCACTGAAGCTTTCTTT. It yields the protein CASSDSDSTEAFF.